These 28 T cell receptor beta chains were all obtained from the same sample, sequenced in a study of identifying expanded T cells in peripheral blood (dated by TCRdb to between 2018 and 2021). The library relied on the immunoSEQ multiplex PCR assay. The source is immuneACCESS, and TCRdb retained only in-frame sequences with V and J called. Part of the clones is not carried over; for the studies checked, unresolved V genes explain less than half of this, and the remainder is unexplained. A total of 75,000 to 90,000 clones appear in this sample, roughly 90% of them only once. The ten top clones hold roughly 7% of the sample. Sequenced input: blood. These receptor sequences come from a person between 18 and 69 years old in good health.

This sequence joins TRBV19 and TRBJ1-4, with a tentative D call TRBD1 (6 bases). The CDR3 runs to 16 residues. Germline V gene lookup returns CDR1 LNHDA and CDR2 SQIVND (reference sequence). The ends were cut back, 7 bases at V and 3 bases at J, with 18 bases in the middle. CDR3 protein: CASTQRRQVSNEKLFF. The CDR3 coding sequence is TGTGCCAGTACCCAAAGGCGACAGGTATCTAATGAAAAACTGTTTTTT.

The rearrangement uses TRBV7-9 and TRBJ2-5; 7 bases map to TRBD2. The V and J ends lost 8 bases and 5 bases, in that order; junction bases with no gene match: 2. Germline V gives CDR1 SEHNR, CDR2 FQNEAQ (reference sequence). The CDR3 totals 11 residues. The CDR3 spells CASGGDETQYF. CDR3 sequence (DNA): TGTGCCAGCGGGGGGGACGAGACCCAGTACTTC. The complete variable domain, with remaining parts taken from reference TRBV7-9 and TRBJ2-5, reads DTGVSQNPRHKITKRGQNVTFRCDPISEHNRLYWYRQTLGQGPEFLTYFQNEAQLEKSRLLSDRFSAERPKGSFSTLEIQRTEQGDSAMYLCASGGDETQYFGPGTRLLVL.

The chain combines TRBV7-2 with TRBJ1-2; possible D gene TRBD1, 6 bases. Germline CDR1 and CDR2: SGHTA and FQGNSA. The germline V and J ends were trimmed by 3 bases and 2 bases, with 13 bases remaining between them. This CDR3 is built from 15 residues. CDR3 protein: CASSLSTGANYGYTF. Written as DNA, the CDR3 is TGTGCCAGCAGCTTGAGCACGGGGGCCAACTATGGCTACACCTTC.

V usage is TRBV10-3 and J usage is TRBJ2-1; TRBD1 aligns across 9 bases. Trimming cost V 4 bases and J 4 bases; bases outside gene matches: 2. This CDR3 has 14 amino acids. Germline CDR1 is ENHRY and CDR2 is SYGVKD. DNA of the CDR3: TGTGCCATCAGTGGGGGGACAGGGTACAATGAGCAGTTCTTC. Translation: CAISGGTGYNEQFF.

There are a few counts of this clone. The CDR3 region has the DNA TGTGCCAGCAGCCCCGAGTTAGGTCAGCCCCAGCATTTT. This sequence encodes CASSPELGQPQHF. This rearrangement joins TRBV4-2 to TRBJ1-5; no clear D. The V end lost 4 bases, the J end lost 6 bases, and 10 bases lay between the germline ends. The V gene's germline CDR1 is LGHNA and CDR2 YNFKEQ. The CDR3 length is 13 residues.

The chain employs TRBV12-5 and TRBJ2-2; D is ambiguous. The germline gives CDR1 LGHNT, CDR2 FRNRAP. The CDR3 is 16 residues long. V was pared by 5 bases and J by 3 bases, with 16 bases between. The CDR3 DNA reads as TGTGCTAGTGGTCCAAGTAGCCCTGCGGACACCGGGGAGCTGTTTTTT. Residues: CASGPSSPADTGELFF. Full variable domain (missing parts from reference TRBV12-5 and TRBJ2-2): DARVTQTPRHKVTEMGQEVTMRCQPILGHNTVFWYRQTMMQGLELLAYFRNRAPLDDSGMPKDRFSAEMPDATLATLKIQPSEPRDSAVYFCASGPSSPADTGELFFGEGSRLTVL.

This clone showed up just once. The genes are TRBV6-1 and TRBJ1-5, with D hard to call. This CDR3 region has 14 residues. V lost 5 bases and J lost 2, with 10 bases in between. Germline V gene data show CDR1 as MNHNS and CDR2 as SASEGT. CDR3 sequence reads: CASSTDGGNQPQHF. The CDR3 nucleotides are TGTGCCAGCAGTACCGACGGAGGCAATCAGCCCCAGCATTTT.

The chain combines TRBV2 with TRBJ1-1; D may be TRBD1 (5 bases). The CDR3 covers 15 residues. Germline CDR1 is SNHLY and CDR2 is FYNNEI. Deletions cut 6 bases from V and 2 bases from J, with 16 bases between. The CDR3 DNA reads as TGTGCCAGCAGGCATGACAGCCAGCTAAACACTGAAGCTTTCTTT. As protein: CASRHDSQLNTEAFF.

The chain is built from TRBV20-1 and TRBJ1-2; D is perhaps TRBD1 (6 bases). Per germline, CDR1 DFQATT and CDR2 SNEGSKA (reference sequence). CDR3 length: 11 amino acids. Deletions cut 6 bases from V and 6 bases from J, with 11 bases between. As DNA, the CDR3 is TGCAGTGCGGAGGGGGGAAATGGCTACACCTTC. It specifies CSAEGGNGYTF.

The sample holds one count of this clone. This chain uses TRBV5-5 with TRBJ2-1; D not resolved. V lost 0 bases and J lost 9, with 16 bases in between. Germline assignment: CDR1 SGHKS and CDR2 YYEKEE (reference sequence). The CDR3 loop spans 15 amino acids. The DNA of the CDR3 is TGTGCCAGCAGCTTGGACGGTGCGGTTTATGTTGAGCAGTTCTTC. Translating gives CASSLDGAVYVEQFF.

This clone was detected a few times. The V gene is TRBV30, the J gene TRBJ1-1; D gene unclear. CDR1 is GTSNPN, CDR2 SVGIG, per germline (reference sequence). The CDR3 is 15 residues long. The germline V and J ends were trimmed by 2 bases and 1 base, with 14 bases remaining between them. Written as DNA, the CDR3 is TGTGCCTGGAGTTCGGCGGACTCCCGGAACACTGAAGCTTTCTTT. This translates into CAWSSADSRNTEAFF.

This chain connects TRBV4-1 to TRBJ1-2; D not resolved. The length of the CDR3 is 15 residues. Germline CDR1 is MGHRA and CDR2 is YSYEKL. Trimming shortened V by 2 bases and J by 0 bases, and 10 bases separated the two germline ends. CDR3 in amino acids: CASSQLQITNYGYTF. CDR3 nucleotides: TGCGCCAGCAGCCAACTGCAGATTACTAACTATGGCTACACCTTC.

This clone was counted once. The CDR3 nucleotides read TGTGCCAGCAGTGACCCCAGACAGATGAACACTGAAGCTTTCTTT. Its translation: CASSDPRQMNTEAFF. The rearrangement links TRBV25-1 to TRBJ1-1; TRBD1 is a possible D gene (5 bases). Between the trimmed V and J ends, which lost 3 bases and 0 bases, there was a span of 11 bases. The CDR3 contains 15 residues. Germline CDR1 reads MGHDK; CDR2 reads SYGVNS. Full variable domain (missing parts from reference TRBV25-1 and TRBJ1-1): EADIYQTPRYLVIGTGKKITLECSQTMGHDKMYWYQQDPGMELHLIHYSYGVNSTEKGDLSSESTVSRIRTEHFPLTLESARPSHTSQYLCASSDPRQMNTEAFFGQGTRLTVV.

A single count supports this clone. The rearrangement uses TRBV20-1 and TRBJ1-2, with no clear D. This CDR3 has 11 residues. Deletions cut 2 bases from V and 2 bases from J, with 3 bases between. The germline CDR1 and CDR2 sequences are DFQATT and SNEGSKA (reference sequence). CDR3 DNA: TGCAGTGCTAGATTGAACTATGGCTACACCTTC. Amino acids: CSARLNYGYTF.

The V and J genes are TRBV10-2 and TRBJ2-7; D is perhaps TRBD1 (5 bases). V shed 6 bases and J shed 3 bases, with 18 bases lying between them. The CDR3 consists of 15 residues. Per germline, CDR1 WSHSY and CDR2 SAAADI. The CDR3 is CASRTHRTSDYEQYF. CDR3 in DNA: TGCGCCAGCAGGACCCACAGGACCTCGGACTACGAGCAGTACTTC.

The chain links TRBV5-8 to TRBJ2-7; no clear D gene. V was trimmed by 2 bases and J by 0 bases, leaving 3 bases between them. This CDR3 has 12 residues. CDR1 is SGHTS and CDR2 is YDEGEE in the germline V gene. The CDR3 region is CASSFISYEQYF. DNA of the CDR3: TGTGCCAGCAGCTTTATCTCCTACGAGCAGTACTTC.

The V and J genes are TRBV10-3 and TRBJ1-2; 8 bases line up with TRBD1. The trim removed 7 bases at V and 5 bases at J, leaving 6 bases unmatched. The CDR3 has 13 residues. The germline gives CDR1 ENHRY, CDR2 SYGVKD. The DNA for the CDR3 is TGTGCCATCACCCGGACAGGGTCGTATGGCTACACCTTC. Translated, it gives CAITRTGSYGYTF.

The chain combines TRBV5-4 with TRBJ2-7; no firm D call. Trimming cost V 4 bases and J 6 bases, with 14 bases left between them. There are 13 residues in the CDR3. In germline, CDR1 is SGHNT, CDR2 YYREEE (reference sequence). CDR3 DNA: TGTGCCAGCAGCCCCCGCGAAGGGATCGAGCAGTACTTC. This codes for CASSPREGIEQYF. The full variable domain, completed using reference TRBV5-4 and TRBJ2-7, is ETGVTQSPTHLIKTRGQQVTLRCSSQSGHNTVSWYQQALGQGPQFIFQYYREEENGRGNFPPRFSGLQFPNYSSELNVNALELDDSALYLCASSPREGIEQYFGPGTRLTVT.

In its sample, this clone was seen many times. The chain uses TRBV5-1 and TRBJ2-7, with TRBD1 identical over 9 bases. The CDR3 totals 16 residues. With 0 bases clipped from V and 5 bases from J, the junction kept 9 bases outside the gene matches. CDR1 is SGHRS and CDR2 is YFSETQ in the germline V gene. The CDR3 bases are TGCGCCAGCAGCTTGGTTCCCGGGACAGGGAGCCACGAGCAGTACTTC. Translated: CASSLVPGTGSHEQYF.

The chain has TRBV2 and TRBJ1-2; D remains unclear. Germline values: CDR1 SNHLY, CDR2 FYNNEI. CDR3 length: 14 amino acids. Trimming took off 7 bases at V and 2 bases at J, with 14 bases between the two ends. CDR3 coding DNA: TGTGCCAGCATCGGCCCTTTGGGCAACTATGGCTACACCTTC. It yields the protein CASIGPLGNYGYTF.

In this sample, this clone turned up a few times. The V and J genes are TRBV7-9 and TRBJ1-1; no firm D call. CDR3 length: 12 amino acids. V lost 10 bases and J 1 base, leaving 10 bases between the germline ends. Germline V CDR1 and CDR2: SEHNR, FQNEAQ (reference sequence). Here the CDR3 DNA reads TGTGCCACCGAACAACAGAACACTGAAGCTTTCTTT. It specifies CATEQQNTEAFF.

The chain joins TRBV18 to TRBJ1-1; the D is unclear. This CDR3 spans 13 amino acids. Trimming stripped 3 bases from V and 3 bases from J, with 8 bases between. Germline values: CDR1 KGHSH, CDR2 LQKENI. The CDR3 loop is CASSPQEYTEAFF. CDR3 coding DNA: TGTGCCAGCTCACCGCAGGAGTACACTGAAGCTTTCTTT. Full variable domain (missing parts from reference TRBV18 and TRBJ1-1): NAGVMQNPRHLVRRRGQEARLRCSPMKGHSHVYWYRQLPEEGLKFMVYLQKENIIDESGMPKERFSAEFPKEGPSILRIQQVVRGDSAAYFCASSPQEYTEAFFGQGTRLTVV.

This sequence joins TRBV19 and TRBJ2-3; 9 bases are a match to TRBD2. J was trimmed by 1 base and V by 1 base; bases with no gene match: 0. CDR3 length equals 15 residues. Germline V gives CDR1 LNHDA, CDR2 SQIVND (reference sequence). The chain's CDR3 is CASSIGTSGTDTQYF. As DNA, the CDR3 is TGTGCCAGTAGTATAGGGACTAGCGGCACAGATACGCAGTATTTT. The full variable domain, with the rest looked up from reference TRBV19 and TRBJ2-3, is DGGITQSPKYLFRKEGQNVTLSCEQNLNHDAMYWYRQDPGQGLRLIYYSQIVNDFQKGDIAEGYSVSREKKESFPLTVTSAQKNPTAFYLCASSIGTSGTDTQYFGPGTRLTVL.

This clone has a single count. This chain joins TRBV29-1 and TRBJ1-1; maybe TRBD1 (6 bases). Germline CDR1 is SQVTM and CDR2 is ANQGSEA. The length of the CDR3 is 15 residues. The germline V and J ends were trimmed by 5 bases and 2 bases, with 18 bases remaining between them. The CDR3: CSVRGQSGINTEAFF. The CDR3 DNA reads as TGCAGCGTTAGAGGACAGAGTGGAATCAACACTGAAGCTTTCTTT. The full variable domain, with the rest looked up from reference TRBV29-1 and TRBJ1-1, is SAVISQKPSRDICQRGTSLTIQCQVDSQVTMMFWYRQQPGQSLTLIATANQGSEATYESGFVIDKFPISRPNLTFSTLTVSNMSPEDSSIYLCSVRGQSGINTEAFFGQGTRLTVV.

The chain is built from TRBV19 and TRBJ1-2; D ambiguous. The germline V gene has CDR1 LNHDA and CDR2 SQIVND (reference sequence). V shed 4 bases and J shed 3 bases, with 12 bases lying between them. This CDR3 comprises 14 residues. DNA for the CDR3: TGTGCCAGTAGTAATACTGGATCCGACTATGGCTACACCTTC. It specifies CASSNTGSDYGYTF.

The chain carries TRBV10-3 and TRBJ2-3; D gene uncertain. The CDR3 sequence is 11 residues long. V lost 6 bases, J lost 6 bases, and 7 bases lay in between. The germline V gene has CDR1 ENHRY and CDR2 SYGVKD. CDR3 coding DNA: TGTGCCATCAGATCGACTGATACGCAGTATTTT. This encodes CAIRSTDTQYF.

The CDR3 DNA reads as TGCGCCAGCAGTGTGGCGGGGCCTGGGGAGACCCAGTACTTC. Its translation is CASSVAGPGETQYF. V gene TRBV10-2 combines with J gene TRBJ2-5; perhaps TRBD2 as D (6 bases). The germline V gene encodes CDR1 WSHSY and CDR2 SAAADI. Trimming shortened V by 4 bases and J by 5 bases, and 14 bases separated the two germline ends. The CDR3 is made up of 14 amino acids.

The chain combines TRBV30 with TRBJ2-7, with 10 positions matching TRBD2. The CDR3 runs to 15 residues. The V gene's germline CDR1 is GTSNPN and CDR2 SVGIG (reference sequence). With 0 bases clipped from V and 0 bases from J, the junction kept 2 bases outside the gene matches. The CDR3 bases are TGTGCCTGGAGTGTACTAGCGGGGATCTCCTACGAGCAGTACTTC. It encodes CAWSVLAGISYEQYF. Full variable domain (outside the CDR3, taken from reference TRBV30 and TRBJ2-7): SQTIHQWPATLVQPVGSPLSLECTVEGTSNPNLYWYRQAAGRGLQLLFYSVGIGQISSEVPQNLSASRPQDRQFILSSKKLLLSDSGFYLCAWSVLAGISYEQYFGPGTRLTVT.